This T cell receptor beta chain originates from a study of cytomegalovirus exposure and HLA in healthy donors (dated by TCRdb to the late 2010s). Regarding the research as a whole: In an earlier analysis of under 750 of the donors, around 290 Gb of sequence data and 117 million unique TCR beta sequences from about 179 million T cells were reported. The study combined high-throughput TCR immunosequencing, statistical association of individual TCRs with disease status, and machine learning to predict cytomegalovirus infection status. A later analysis re-analyzed previously published TCR beta repertoires from roughly 690 donors and added high-resolution HLA genotyping to study TCR occurrence patterns. Rather than using new phenotypic data, the later analysis identified candidate immune exposures from TCR beta sequences and from how often those sequences occurred across donors. Every discovery cohort repertoire had been produced on one sequencing platform. On average, about 200,000 unique TCR beta nucleotide sequences were sequenced per donor among some 430 genotyped donors of the cohort, with 15% to 20% of those sequences being non-productive. A separate validation cohort of over a hundred different subjects was used in addition to the roughly 640-subject first cohort. A later genetic analysis took genome-wide SNP genotypes for about 65% of the 666 donors and used that subset as a discovery cohort. Donor age, sex, ethnicity and CMV serostatus were collected together with the repertoire data. The number of donors typed differed by locus, with roughly 620-630 for A, B, C, DRB1 and DQB1, roughly 520 for DQA1, 606 for DPA1, and some 470 for DPB1. In an earlier analysis of a few hundred of the donors, high-throughput TCR beta sequencing was used to judge whether each TCR beta V gene segment behaved as functional or pseudogenic. An early release covering 550 to 650 HLA-typed donors comprised about 300 gigabases of sequencing data and tens of millions of unique TCR sequences. Using immunosequencing, the study profiled T cell repertoires from 666 subjects and related those repertoires to cytomegalovirus serostatus. Both class I and class II loci were covered by HLA typing, at four-digit resolution. The study aimed to test whether signatures of past pathogen exposure could be identified by cataloging public T cell receptors. A handful of DR-DQ haplotypes were handled as single units for association and clustering because linkage in the cohort was strong. Of the roughly 400 genotyped donors, 65% to 90% were placed in the genetic ancestry cluster associated with self-reported Caucasian donors.

The cohort consisted of 600 or so healthy bone marrow donors. At the time of sampling, all cohort members were nominally healthy, though unrecorded immune exposures were likely present. The donor was CMV seronegative and belonged to the group of 380 or so seronegative cohort members. A peripheral blood sample was provided by each donor, and peripheral blood mononuclear cells were used for TCR beta sequencing. The Qiagen DNeasy Blood Extraction Kit was used to extract genomic DNA from the blood cell samples. A few counts support this clone. What antigen it recognizes has not been identified. No base-level quality is on record; no much larger clone is a single base apart. The library was obtained by the immunoSEQ multiplex PCR assay. The multiplex PCR relied on a mix of 60 forward primers for TCR Vbeta segments and 13 reverse primers for TCR Jbeta segments. A multiplex PCR assay on genomic DNA amplified the CDR3 region of rearranged TCR beta genes. Amplified TCR beta libraries were sequenced as 87-base-pair reads on the Illumina HiSeq System. In the original analysis: Across the 670 or so repertoires, a later analysis counted some 81 million unique TCR beta chains, 9 million to 14 million of which were shared by at least two donors. Raw reads were error-corrected and collapsed into unique sequences with a nearest-neighbor algorithm that merged closely related sequences to remove PCR and sequencing errors. CDR3 sequences were aligned to IMGT reference sequences to assign V, D and J gene segments. For a sequence to be retained, a match of at least six nucleotides to both a V gene segment and a J gene segment was required. Rearrangements were classified as productive when the CDR3 lacked stop codons and remained in frame with V and J, and all other rearrangements were classified as non-productive. Following IMGT convention, CDR3 was defined as the stretch from the second conserved V-encoded cysteine up to the conserved J-encoded phenylalanine. The earlier analysis of 450 to 750 of the donors excluded any sequence lacking an unambiguous match to a single V gene segment. In an earlier analysis of about 590 of the donors, a V segment was called functional when productive rearrangements were above 56.7%, and segregating when the standard deviation between donors exceeded 5%. To diagnose cytomegalovirus status from the catalog of TCR beta chain sequences, a statistical classification framework was built. In a later analysis, V and J genes were assigned by comparing TCR nucleotide sequences against IMGT/GENE-DB human TR gene sequences. A later analysis assigned CDR3 sequences and most-parsimonious VDJ recombination scenarios with the TCRdist pipeline. In a later analysis, every TCR beta chain was defined by the combination of its CDR3 amino acid sequence and its V-gene family, and reads without a unique V-gene family were dropped. In a later analysis, several hundred highly shared, low-generation-probability nucleotide sequences were removed to address suspected cross-contamination and a sequencing artifact. In a later analysis, a clonal expansion index was calculated for each public chain from normalized within-repertoire ranks of inferred template counts. A later analysis computed generation probabilities with a VDJ recombination model fitted to out-of-frame rearrangements, and checked the results against IGoR. Hypergeometric tests were used in a later analysis to score TCR-TCR, TCR-HLA and TCR-CMV co-occurrence, with a repertoire-size bias correction applied to the TCR pairs. A later analysis estimated false discovery rates by permuting HLA or CMV assignments 20 times. In a later analysis, co-occurring TCRs were grouped using DBSCAN, with TCRdist sequence similarity added in when clustering inside HLA-allele-positive subsets. For co-occurrence clustering, repertoires with fewer than 30,000 or more than 120,000 public chains were excluded, along with four to six repertoires with anomalous nucleotide sharing. TCRdb provides this immuneACCESS table in a form limited to in-frame rearrangements. Some clones are lacking; in checked studies, under half of them reflect an unresolved V gene, and why the rest are absent is not known. The V and J calls and clone size are taken from that table; D and trimming were inferred from the DNA. Present in this sample are 170,000 or so clones, roughly four fifths of which were seen just once. About 1.6% of the sample comes from the top ten.

Beyond this particular receptor, the publication reports: Several of the top co-occurrence clusters appeared to be linked to parvovirus B19, influenza, CMV and Epstein-Barr virus, according to a later analysis. In a later analysis, HLA-associated TCR beta chains showed more clonal expansion and lower generation probabilities than non-associated chains that were equally common. A later analysis found that most CMV-associated TCR beta chains appeared HLA-restricted, with HLA associations seemingly driven largely by CMV exposure. HLA typing was unavailable for some donors at each locus, so association tests used only the typed subset. V-gene and J-gene trimming of TCR beta chains was associated with a missense DCLRE1C variant in a later genetic analysis, and the association was replicated in an independent cohort. Immune exposure information for the cohort was limited to CMV serostatus. Assigning TCR associations to individual alleles was difficult when HLA alleles, especially DR and DQ, strongly co-occurred. Only TCR beta chains were sequenced in this cohort, and the absence of alpha or paired-chain data limited detectable features. Linkage disequilibrium might explain the correlated functional status among segregating V segments, but an unknown experimental factor could not be ruled out. Some IMGT-functional V segments, including TRBV6-2 and TRBV6-3, could not be distinguished by the 87-base-pair reads and were therefore excluded. In a later analysis, some 18,000 TCR beta sequences were associated with specific HLA alleles at a false discovery rate of 0.05. In a later genetic analysis, fewer N-insertions in productive TCRs were reported among donors in an Asian-associated ancestry cluster than the roughly 640-donor mean. Because counts were too low, 15 to 20 rarely observed V segments, including chromosome 9 orphons, were left out of the earlier analysis of 587 of the donors. Most TCR sequences were seen in very few donors, while some public TCRs were found in many individuals. The study gave a list of some 150 TCR beta chains associated with cytomegalovirus. The presence/absence analyses assumed that sequencing depth was roughly uniform across donors, and that assumption may not be true. Broadly in line with IMGT annotations, most TCR beta V segments showed up in productive rearrangements about 90% or about 30% of the time in an earlier analysis of some 590 of the donors. A cluster of highly shared sequence variants was judged likely to be a technical artifact of the sequencing pipeline. A further reported finding was that TCR beta sequences accurately predicted the HLA-A and HLA-B alleles for most subjects in the first cohort. According to the authors, the approach could potentially be generalized to other disease states and immunological phenotypes. A few of the identified cytomegalovirus-associated TCR beta chains were confirmed in vitro to be specific for cytomegalovirus antigens. A later analysis found that TCR association rates varied across HLA loci, with DRB1 alleles showing the most associated TCRs and HLA-C alleles the fewest. The classifier was reported to diagnose cytomegalovirus status with high specificity and sensitivity in both the original and validation cohorts.

At the junction V is shortened by 0 bases and J by 4 bases, with 7 bases in between. Via the germline V gene, CDR1 is LGHNA and CDR2 YSLEER. The CDR3, cysteine through phenylalanine, is 14 amino acids long. Only the CDR3 part of the read is kept: 42 bases, read in frame from the first base. This chain is built from TRBV4-3 and TRBJ2-1; the D gene is not confidently resolved. Sequences were obtained from PBMCs. The TCR sequence derives from a man aged 45-60 years in good health and CMV-seronegative. The CDR3 corresponds to CASSQDGGYNEQFF. The sequenced DNA: TGCGCCAGCAGCCAAGACGGCGGATACAATGAGCAGTTCTTC.